The clone carrying this T cell receptor (beta chain) was observed once. This CDR3 contains 16 residues. V dropped 2 bases and J dropped 5 bases, with 18 bases sitting between them. CDR1 and CDR2 from the germline V gene are SGHDN and FVKESK. The sample is drawn from a study of blood T cell repertoires in COVID-19. Across the whole study: The United States, Italy and Spain were the sources of the acute and convalescent COVID-19 samples.

TCRdb's copy holds only in-frame clones and misses some; the assay was immunoSEQ multiplex PCR. Counted here are about 39,000 clones, more than 80% occurring once; the ten biggest clones make up approximately 9.1%. What was sequenced was peripheral blood. This chain connects TRBV14 to TRBJ2-5; a weak D match, TRBD2 (5 bases). This sequence was found in a man between 60 and 75 years old in a cohort sampled during active COVID-19. The CDR3 DNA reads as TGTGCCAGCAGCCAACGGGAAGGCGGGCTATGGGAGACCCAGTACTTC. It is translated as CASSQREGGLWETQYF.